A single sample gave rise to the 23 T cell receptor beta chains below, sequenced in a study of cytomegalovirus exposure and HLA in healthy donors. Vbeta (60) and Jbeta (13) primers were used in the PCR. Using immunoSEQ multiplex PCR, the repertoire was profiled, and TCRdb retains in-frame clones only, with some absent. The data contain some 140,000 clones, more than 70% of them singletons. The sequenced material came from PBMCs. All receptors come from a man aged 35 to 55 in good health and CMV-seronegative.

The V gene is TRBV7-9, the J gene TRBJ1-1, with unresolved D. Germline V gene lookup returns CDR1 SEHNR and CDR2 FQNEAQ (reference sequence). V dropped 1 base and J dropped 0 bases, with 6 bases sitting between them. This CDR3 is built from 14 residues. The CDR3, as DNA: TGTGCCAGCAGCTTAGGACACTTGAACACTGAAGCTTTCTTT. Amino acids: CASSLGHLNTEAFF.

J is TRBJ2-1 and V is TRBV25-1; 9 bases agree with TRBD1. The V and J ends lost 4 bases and 8 bases, in that order; junction bases with no gene match: 6. Germline V CDR1 and CDR2: MGHDK, SYGVNS. The CDR3 length is 14 residues. The DNA for the CDR3 is TGTGCCAGCAGTGTTGGGACAGGGATCGATGAGCAGTTCTTC. Translation: CASSVGTGIDEQFF.

The J gene is TRBJ2-1, the V gene TRBV7-2; no definite D call. The CDR3 contains 12 residues. The V gene's germline CDR1 is SGHTA and CDR2 FQGNSA. V lost 4 bases to trimming and J lost 6 bases, with 7 bases between them. The DNA of the CDR3 is TGTGCCAGCAGCTCGCAGTCCAATGAGCAGTTCTTC. Translation gives CASSSQSNEQFF.

The genes are TRBV11-2 and TRBJ2-3; D uncertain. The CDR3 length is 15 residues. CDR1 SGHAT and CDR2 FQNNGV come from the germline V gene. The germline V and J ends were trimmed by 1 base and 0 bases, with 8 bases remaining between them. In DNA form, the CDR3 reads TGTGCCAGCAGCTTAGGACTTTTTAGCACAGATACGCAGTATTTT. Residues: CASSLGLFSTDTQYF.

The chain has TRBV7-2 and TRBJ2-1; 9 bases match TRBD2. The CDR3 sequence is 15 residues long. Germline V lookup: CDR1 SGHTA, CDR2 FQGNSA. V shed 5 bases, J shed 10 bases, and the junction held 12 bases outside the gene matches. CDR3 region: CASSLLAGTLTEQFF. CDR3 sequence (DNA): TGTGCCAGCAGCCTTCTAGCGGGAACCCTGACCGAGCAGTTCTTC.

This clone was detected a few times. The gene calls are TRBV6-5 and TRBJ1-5, with D maybe TRBD1 (5 bases). V lost 5 bases to trimming and J lost 2 bases, with 10 bases between them. Per germline, CDR1 MNHEY and CDR2 SVGAGI. There are 14 residues in the CDR3. CDR3: CASSPGGGNQPQHF. As DNA, the CDR3 is TGTGCCAGCAGTCCCGGGGGGGGCAATCAGCCCCAGCATTTT.

In this sample, this clone turned up a few times. The CDR3 reads CAWTHKGQNRGNQYF. CDR3 DNA: TGTGCCTGGACCCACAAAGGGCAGAACCGGGGGAACCAGTACTTC. This chain uses TRBV30 with TRBJ2-5; tentative D call: TRBD2 (6 bases). The CDR3 totals 15 residues. Per germline, CDR1 GTSNPN and CDR2 SVGIG (reference sequence). V lost 4 bases, J lost 10 bases, and 25 bases lay in between.

J is TRBJ1-5 and V is TRBV19; perhaps TRBD1 as D (6 bases). Germline CDR1 and CDR2: LNHDA and SQIVND (reference sequence). The V end was cut by 5 bases, the J end by 5 bases, with 19 bases between. This CDR3 has 16 amino acids. The CDR3 sequence: CASSPWQGTDHQPQHF. The DNA of the CDR3 is TGTGCCAGTAGTCCCTGGCAGGGGACGGATCATCAGCCCCAGCATTTT.

The gene calls are TRBV27 and TRBJ2-5; no clear D. This CDR3 is built from 13 residues. From germline, CDR1 is MNHEY and CDR2 SMNVEV (reference sequence). V gave up 2 bases and J gave up 0 bases, with 4 bases separating them. CDR3 amino acids: CASSLPDQETQYF. In DNA, the CDR3 is TGTGCCAGCAGTTTACCCGACCAAGAGACCCAGTACTTC.

V gene TRBV29-1 combines with J gene TRBJ1-3; a weak D match, TRBD1 (6 bases). Germline-derived CDR1 and CDR2 are SQVTM and ANQGSEA. The CDR3 runs 13 residues. V was trimmed by 6 bases and J by 0 bases, leaving 9 bases between them. The CDR3 spells CSVQDSSGNTIYF. The CDR3 DNA sequence: TGCAGCGTCCAGGACAGCTCTGGAAACACCATATATTTT.

The chain joins TRBV6-1 to TRBJ1-5, with 12 positions matching TRBD1. The CDR3 covers 15 residues. Germline trimming cut 11 bases from V and 1 base from J; bases unmatched to any gene: 6. In germline, CDR1 is MNHNS, CDR2 SASEGT. Here the CDR3 DNA reads TGTGCCGGGACAGGGGGCGCTGGAAGCAATCAGCCCCAGCATTTT. Protein sequence: CAGTGGAGSNQPQHF.

The chain carries TRBV19 and TRBJ2-7, with TRBD1 as a possible D gene (5 bases). Trimming stripped 4 bases from V and 2 bases from J, with 9 bases between. CDR1 LNHDA and CDR2 SQIVND come from the germline V gene (reference sequence). This CDR3 region has 13 residues. The CDR3 bases are TGTGCCAGTAGTACCCAGGGAACCTACGAGCAGTACTTC. This encodes CASSTQGTYEQYF.

The V and J genes are TRBV7-8 and TRBJ1-1, with D possibly matching TRBD1 (5 bases). The CDR3 runs to 14 residues. CDR1 and CDR2 (germline): SGHVS, FQNEAQ. V was shortened by 5 bases and J by 4 bases, with 14 bases between the two germline ends. The CDR3 bases are TGTGCCAGCAGCCTGAGGCAGGGTATCACTGAAGCTTTCTTT. Protein product: CASSLRQGITEAFF.

CDR3 nucleotides: TGTGCCAGCACCAGCGGGGTGAGAGAGACCCAGTACTTC. This encodes CASTSGVRETQYF. This sequence joins TRBV2 and TRBJ2-5; 7 nucleotides line up with TRBD2. Trimming cost V 7 bases and J 4 bases; bases outside gene matches: 6. Germline CDR1 reads SNHLY; CDR2 reads FYNNEI. The CDR3 has 13 residues.

The V and J genes are TRBV6-5 and TRBJ1-2, with D possibly matching TRBD1 (5 bases). Trimming shortened V by 6 bases and J by 8 bases, and 19 bases separated the two germline ends. The CDR3 has 14 amino acids. Germline CDR1 MNHEY, CDR2 SVGAGI. CDR3 bases: TGTGCCAGCAGCCCCTCCAGGGATAGGTCCGGCTACACCTTC. It codes for CASSPSRDRSGYTF.

The CDR3 protein is CASSGTGAQSSGANVLTF. For the CDR3, the DNA is TGTGCCAGCAGCGGCACAGGGGCTCAAAGCTCTGGGGCCAACGTCCTGACTTTC. V usage is TRBV7-9 and J usage is TRBJ2-6; 7 bases align to TRBD1. The length of the CDR3 is 18 residues. Per germline, CDR1 SEHNR and CDR2 FQNEAQ (reference sequence). J lost 0 bases, V lost 5 bases, and 10 bases had no gene match.

This clone has more than one count but fewer than ten. CDR3 protein: CASSLGTSGAYEQYF. The CDR3 nucleotides read TGTGCCAGCAGTCTCGGGACTAGCGGAGCCTACGAGCAGTACTTC. The rearrangement links TRBV25-1 to TRBJ2-7; 11 nucleotides line up with TRBD2. The CDR3 is 15 residues long. Germline V gene sequence: CDR1 MGHDK, CDR2 SYGVNS. V shed 5 bases and J 2 bases; nucleotides not matched to a gene: 5.

V and J are TRBV18 and TRBJ2-5; TRBD1 is a possible D gene (5 bases). The V gene lost 4 bases and the J gene lost 3 bases, with 9 bases spanning the gap. The CDR3 runs to 13 residues. The V gene's germline CDR1 is KGHSH and CDR2 LQKENI. The CDR3 bases are TGTGCCAGCTCACTACTGGACAAAGAGACCCAGTACTTC. Translating it yields CASSLLDKETQYF.

This clone was seen a single time. V is TRBV19 and J is TRBJ2-2; no clear D gene. The CDR3 loop spans 14 amino acids. Germline V gene data show CDR1 as LNHDA and CDR2 as SQIVND (reference sequence). V was cut by 1 base and J by 5 bases, with 8 bases left in between. DNA of the CDR3: TGTGCCAGTAGTATAGCTTTCGGGACCGGGGAGCTGTTTTTT. Translating gives CASSIAFGTGELFF.

This clone occurred once. The rearrangement joins TRBV5-1 to TRBJ2-4; weak D call: TRBD1 (6 bases). The CDR3 runs 17 residues. Germline V gene sequence: CDR1 SGHRS, CDR2 YFSETQ. V lost 7 bases to trimming and J lost 0 bases, with 20 bases between them. The CDR3 DNA reads as TGCGCCAGCTCCTGGGCAGGGGCGACCCTAGCCAAAAACATTCAGTACTTC. Translating it yields CASSWAGATLAKNIQYF.

The chain is built from TRBV19 and TRBJ2-2; D call uncertain. The germline V gene has CDR1 LNHDA and CDR2 SQIVND (reference sequence). This CDR3 spans 18 amino acids. V shed 0 bases and J shed 7 bases, with 21 bases lying between them. CDR3 residues: CASSIDLYVGPLFGELFF. The CDR3 coding sequence is TGTGCCAGTAGTATAGATCTATATGTGGGCCCCCTCTTCGGGGAGCTGTTTTTT.

This sequence joins TRBV2 and TRBJ2-6; possibly TRBD2 for D (5 bases). Germline V gives CDR1 SNHLY, CDR2 FYNNEI. The CDR3 covers 15 residues. V lost 2 bases to trimming and J lost 2 bases, with 7 bases between them. CDR3 residues: CASSERGPGANVLTF. CDR3 sequence (DNA): TGTGCCAGCAGTGAAAGAGGGCCTGGGGCCAACGTCCTGACTTTC.

Worth noting for this clone: Other nucleotide sequences from this sample produce the same CDR3. The rearrangement uses TRBV6-6 and TRBJ2-7, with D tentatively TRBD1 (5 bases). Trimming shortened V by 6 bases and J by 4 bases, and 10 bases separated the two germline ends. Germline assignment: CDR1 MNHNY and CDR2 SVGAGI (reference sequence). This CDR3 is 12 amino acids long. The CDR3: CASSPQGYEQYF. The CDR3 DNA is TGTGCCAGCAGCCCTCAGGGATACGAGCAGTACTTC.